This note documents a single TCR beta chain sequence. Its antigen is not identified. This entry comes from a study of T-cell memory formation after mild COVID-19. Whole-study findings and limits: Prior to infection, memory already included some responding clones, suggesting cross-reactive memory joined. Contracting clones from day 15 to 85 had balanced CD4/CD8; later expanders favoured CD4+. Researchers report contracting CD4+ clones mostly in CM and EM, with CD8+ clones in EMRA.

From the 5' RACE reads, TCRdb called clonotypes with MiXCR, one entry per CDR3 protein. The sample holds over 10,000 distinct CDR3 sequences; around 16% are singletons and the top ten take 50% to 75%. Material: PBMCs or a T cell subset sorted from them (not recorded which). This sequence was found in a man between 18 and 29 years old who had mild COVID-19 (a few samples of this study predate the infection). Cell type and time point are not known.

The CDR3 DNA sequence: TGTGCCAGCAGATACCTAGCGGAGGGGGGGCACAATGAGCAGTTCTTC. It specifies CASRYLAEGGHNEQFF. The V call is TRBV6-2 or TRBV6-3, the J call TRBJ2-1; D is perhaps TRBD2 (7 bases). The germline V gene encodes CDR1 MNHEY and CDR2 SVGEGT. This CDR3 has 16 residues. V shed 6 bases and J shed 5 bases, with 20 bases lying between them.